The rows below give T cell receptor beta chains drawn from one sample of a study of OX40 agonist ivuxolimab in advanced cancers. The table came from immunoSEQ multiplex PCR; TCRdb's copy has only in-frame clones and leaves some out. The data show roughly 41,000 clones, more than 75% seen once. The sequenced sample was CD4+ or CD8+ T cells sorted from blood, obtained in a trial of the OX40 agonist ivuxolimab. These TCRs come from an adult with an advanced solid tumor such as melanoma, head and neck, liver or kidney cancer. CDR3s include the opening cysteine and the closing phenylalanine or tryptophan. Each record gives: D gene, clone size, CDR3 length, V gene, J gene, CDR3 DNA, CDR3 protein. A D gene is named only where the DNA matches it firmly. Expanded clones are given a class, and other clones once, few, many or no size at all.

d_call: .; clone_size: .; cdr3_length: 16; v_call: TRBV9; j_call: TRBJ2-3; cdr3_nt: TGTGCCAGCAGCGTAGATGCAGGGTCTAGCACAGATACGCAGTATTTT; cdr3_aa: CASSVDAGSSTDTQYF
d_call: TRBD2; clone_size: .; cdr3_length: 14; v_call: TRBV14; j_call: TRBJ2-1; cdr3_nt: TGTGCCAGCCGTTCGGTAGCGGGCGGCTACGAGCAGTTCTTC; cdr3_aa: CASRSVAGGYEQFF
d_call: .; clone_size: few; cdr3_length: 12; v_call: TRBV7-9; j_call: TRBJ1-5; cdr3_nt: TGTGCCAGCAGCCTGGGTGTTCAGCCCCAGCATTTT; cdr3_aa: CASSLGVQPQHF
d_call: .; clone_size: .; cdr3_length: 15; v_call: TRBV4-1; j_call: TRBJ1-1; cdr3_nt: TGCGCCAGCAGCTTCAGGACAGACCCGAACACTGAAGCTTTCTTT; cdr3_aa: CASSFRTDPNTEAFF
d_call: .; clone_size: .; cdr3_length: 16; v_call: TRBV2; j_call: TRBJ2-5; cdr3_nt: TGTGCCAGCAGTGAACGGCCCCCCCGGTCCGGGGAGACCCAGTACTTC; cdr3_aa: CASSERPPRSGETQYF
d_call: TRBD1; clone_size: .; cdr3_length: 18; v_call: TRBV7-2; j_call: TRBJ2-5; cdr3_nt: TGTGCCAGCAGCTTAGATCCTCTGGGGACAGGGGCACAAGAGACCCAGTACTTC; cdr3_aa: CASSLDPLGTGAQETQYF
d_call: .; clone_size: .; cdr3_length: 13; v_call: TRBV6-1; j_call: TRBJ1-5; cdr3_nt: TGTGCCAGCGTCGGACAGCACAATCAGCCCCAGCATTTT; cdr3_aa: CASVGQHNQPQHF
d_call: TRBD1; clone_size: .; cdr3_length: 12; v_call: TRBV28; j_call: TRBJ2-1; cdr3_nt: TGTGCCAGTAAGCGACAGGGGCATGAGCAGTTCTTC; cdr3_aa: CASKRQGHEQFF
d_call: TRBD1; clone_size: few; cdr3_length: 14; v_call: TRBV27; j_call: TRBJ1-1; cdr3_nt: TGTGCCAGCACGACGACAGGGGCGAACACTGAAGCTTTCTTT; cdr3_aa: CASTTTGANTEAFF
d_call: TRBD1; clone_size: few; cdr3_length: 13; v_call: TRBV29-1; j_call: TRBJ1-1; cdr3_nt: TGCAGCGTTATGACAGGGTCGAACACTGAAGCTTTCTTT; cdr3_aa: CSVMTGSNTEAFF
d_call: TRBD2; clone_size: .; cdr3_length: 16; v_call: TRBV6-5; j_call: TRBJ2-7; cdr3_nt: TGTGCCAGCAGTTCCGGGACTAGCGGGAGCTCCTACGAGCAGTACTTC; cdr3_aa: CASSSGTSGSSYEQYF
d_call: .; clone_size: .; cdr3_length: 15; v_call: TRBV7-9; j_call: TRBJ2-5; cdr3_nt: TGTGCCAGCAGCTTAGCGCTTCAGGCCGACGAGGAGCAGTACTTC; cdr3_aa: CASSLALQADEEQYF
d_call: .; clone_size: few; cdr3_length: 13; v_call: TRBV9; j_call: TRBJ2-7; cdr3_nt: TGTGCCAGCAGCGTAGGTAGTTCCTACGAGCAGTACTTC; cdr3_aa: CASSVGSSYEQYF
d_call: .; clone_size: few; cdr3_length: 14; v_call: TRBV6-5; j_call: TRBJ2-1; cdr3_nt: TGTGCCAGCAGTGACTCTTGGACCACGGATGAGCAGTTCTTC; cdr3_aa: CASSDSWTTDEQFF
d_call: .; clone_size: .; cdr3_length: 11; v_call: TRBV6-5; j_call: TRBJ2-7; cdr3_nt: TGTGCCAGCAGTTTGGATCACGAGCAGTACTTC; cdr3_aa: CASSLDHEQYF
d_call: TRBD2; clone_size: .; cdr3_length: 15; v_call: TRBV5-6; j_call: TRBJ2-7; cdr3_nt: TGTGCCAGCAGCCAACTAGCGGGAGGTAACCACGAGCAGTACTTC; cdr3_aa: CASSQLAGGNHEQYF
d_call: .; clone_size: .; cdr3_length: 14; v_call: TRBV7-2; j_call: TRBJ2-1; cdr3_nt: TGTGCCAGCAGCTTAGGTGCCCTATACAATGAGCAGTTCTTC; cdr3_aa: CASSLGALYNEQFF
d_call: .; clone_size: .; cdr3_length: 16; v_call: TRBV23-1; j_call: TRBJ1-5; cdr3_nt: TGCGGTGCGGGGGAGAGTCTCCCGATCAATGATCAGCCCCAGCATTTT; cdr3_aa: CGAGESLPINDQPQHF
d_call: .; clone_size: .; cdr3_length: 12; v_call: TRBV10-3; j_call: TRBJ2-3; cdr3_nt: TGTGCGACCCAAGGCAGCACAGATACGCAGTATTTT; cdr3_aa: CATQGSTDTQYF
d_call: TRBD2; clone_size: .; cdr3_length: 14; v_call: TRBV9; j_call: TRBJ2-1; cdr3_nt: TGTGCCAGCAGCTCAAGCGGGAGGGCTAATGAGCAGTTCTTC; cdr3_aa: CASSSSGRANEQFF
d_call: TRBD1; clone_size: .; cdr3_length: 11; v_call: TRBV20-1; j_call: TRBJ1-5; cdr3_nt: TGCAGTGCTCAGGGGGACGTGGCCCAGCATTTT; cdr3_aa: CSAQGDVAQHF
d_call: TRBD2; clone_size: .; cdr3_length: 13; v_call: TRBV28; j_call: TRBJ2-1; cdr3_nt: TGTGCCAGCAGAGCGGGAGGGCAGAGTGAGCAGTTCTTC; cdr3_aa: CASRAGGQSEQFF
d_call: TRBD1; clone_size: .; cdr3_length: 16; v_call: TRBV4-1; j_call: TRBJ1-4; cdr3_nt: TGCGCCAGCAGCCAAGTGGGGGGACAGGGTGGTGAAAAACTGTTTTTT; cdr3_aa: CASSQVGGQGGEKLFF
d_call: .; clone_size: .; cdr3_length: 14; v_call: TRBV11-2; j_call: TRBJ1-4; cdr3_nt: TGTGCCAGCAGCCGGGAGGGATCTAATGAAAAACTGTTTTTT; cdr3_aa: CASSREGSNEKLFF
d_call: TRBD2; clone_size: .; cdr3_length: 14; v_call: TRBV18; j_call: TRBJ2-7; cdr3_nt: TGTGCCAGCTCACCACCCCGGACTAGCGACGAGCAGTACTTC; cdr3_aa: CASSPPRTSDEQYF
d_call: .; clone_size: .; cdr3_length: 14; v_call: TRBV7-9; j_call: TRBJ2-4; cdr3_nt: TGTGCCAGCAGCCCCGGAGGGCCCAAAAACATTCAGTACTTC; cdr3_aa: CASSPGGPKNIQYF
d_call: TRBD1; clone_size: few; cdr3_length: 14; v_call: TRBV27; j_call: TRBJ1-4; cdr3_nt: TGTGCCAGCCGTCCTCAGGGGGCGGATGAAAAACTGTTTTTT; cdr3_aa: CASRPQGADEKLFF
d_call: .; clone_size: few; cdr3_length: 14; v_call: TRBV28; j_call: TRBJ2-7; cdr3_nt: TGTGCCAGCAGTTTCATCGGCGGGTTCTACGAGCAGTACTTC; cdr3_aa: CASSFIGGFYEQYF
d_call: .; clone_size: .; cdr3_length: 14; v_call: TRBV28; j_call: TRBJ2-3; cdr3_nt: TGTGCCAGCAGTGCGACAGGTCCGACAGATACGCAGTATTTT; cdr3_aa: CASSATGPTDTQYF
d_call: .; clone_size: .; cdr3_length: 14; v_call: TRBV4-1; j_call: TRBJ2-6; cdr3_nt: TGCGCCAGCAGGACGGCTGGAGGGGCCAACGTCCTGACTTTC; cdr3_aa: CASRTAGGANVLTF
d_call: .; clone_size: .; cdr3_length: 13; v_call: TRBV7-9; j_call: TRBJ2-1; cdr3_nt: TGTGCCAGCAGCCCCCGGGACTACAATGAGCAGTTCTTC; cdr3_aa: CASSPRDYNEQFF
d_call: .; clone_size: .; cdr3_length: 13; v_call: TRBV10-3; j_call: TRBJ2-7; cdr3_nt: TGTGCCATCAGTGATACAGGGGGGGTGGAGCAGTACTTC; cdr3_aa: CAISDTGGVEQYF
d_call: .; clone_size: .; cdr3_length: 11; v_call: TRBV19; j_call: TRBJ2-5; cdr3_nt: TGTGCCAGTAGTCCAGGGGAGACCCAGTACTTC; cdr3_aa: CASSPGETQYF
d_call: .; clone_size: .; cdr3_length: 15; v_call: TRBV4-1; j_call: TRBJ2-2; cdr3_nt: TGCGCCAGCAGCCCAAGTGAGAGTAGGGTCGGGGAGCTGTTTTTT; cdr3_aa: CASSPSESRVGELFF
d_call: TRBD2; clone_size: .; cdr3_length: 17; v_call: TRBV4-1; j_call: TRBJ2-5; cdr3_nt: TGCGCCAGCAGCTTGCGACTAGCGGGGGGGCGATTAGAGACCCAGTACTTC; cdr3_aa: CASSLRLAGGRLETQYF
d_call: TRBD2; clone_size: .; cdr3_length: 16; v_call: TRBV15; j_call: TRBJ2-5; cdr3_nt: TGTGCCACCTATCGGGGAGTAGCGGGGCCCAGGGAGACCCAGTACTTC; cdr3_aa: CATYRGVAGPRETQYF
d_call: TRBD2; clone_size: .; cdr3_length: 15; v_call: TRBV10-3; j_call: TRBJ2-1; cdr3_nt: TGTGCCATCAGCGGGACTAGCGGGGATTTCAATGAGCAGTTCTTC; cdr3_aa: CAISGTSGDFNEQFF